Listed here is a single T cell receptor (beta chain). The antigen remains unidentified. These data originate in a study of T cell responses to AZD1222 COVID-19 vaccine. Study-level points and caveats: Clonal diversity was possibly underestimated, and the donors were mostly white British, with more females. Among those given AZD1222, only six or seven were seropositive at baseline.

TCRdb keeps only in-frame clones here, not all; method: immunoSEQ multiplex PCR. Altogether 110,000 to 150,000 clones are present, just under 95% being singletons, with the ten largest covering around 10%. CDR1 is KGHSH and CDR2 is LQKENI in the germline V gene. The CDR3 runs to 15 residues. With 0 bases removed from V and 3 bases from J, the gap between germline ends came to 11 bases. This chain joins TRBV18 and TRBJ1-2; D ambiguous. Source: peripheral blood, taken after recovery from COVID-19. The TCR originated in an adult who had recovered from COVID-19. The CDR3 reads CASSPPEGWYYGYTF. Here the CDR3 DNA reads TGTGCCAGCTCACCACCGGAAGGCTGGTACTATGGCTACACCTTC.